This T cell receptor (beta chain) was observed in a study of cytomegalovirus exposure and HLA in healthy donors. The overall study: A later analysis reported the approximately 120 validation repertoires used the same platform as the approximately 700 first-cohort repertoires.

Comment on this clone: The target antigen is unknown.

Findings and limits, study-wide: Using the classifier, cytomegalovirus status was reportedly diagnosed with high specificity and sensitivity. The authors enumerated roughly 160 TCR beta chains as linked to cytomegalovirus. In vitro experiments confirmed that a few CMV-associated chains were specific for CMV antigens.

The table came from immunoSEQ multiplex PCR; TCRdb's copy has only in-frame clones and leaves some out. This table has 75,000 to 85,000 clones, roughly 88% appearing once. Losses at the gene ends were 2 bases for V and 1 base for J; bases not matched to a gene: 7. Germline CDR1 MNHNY, CDR2 SVGAGI (reference sequence). The CDR3 runs 16 residues. The receptor was derived from a man aged 25 to 45 in good health and CMV-seronegative. This chain joins TRBV6-6 and TRBJ2-7, with TRBD1 identical over 8 bases. The specimen was PBMCs. CDR3 amino acids: CASSYPGQAASYEQYF. CDR3 DNA sequence: TGTGCCAGCAGTTACCCGGGACAGGCCGCTTCCTACGAGCAGTACTTC.